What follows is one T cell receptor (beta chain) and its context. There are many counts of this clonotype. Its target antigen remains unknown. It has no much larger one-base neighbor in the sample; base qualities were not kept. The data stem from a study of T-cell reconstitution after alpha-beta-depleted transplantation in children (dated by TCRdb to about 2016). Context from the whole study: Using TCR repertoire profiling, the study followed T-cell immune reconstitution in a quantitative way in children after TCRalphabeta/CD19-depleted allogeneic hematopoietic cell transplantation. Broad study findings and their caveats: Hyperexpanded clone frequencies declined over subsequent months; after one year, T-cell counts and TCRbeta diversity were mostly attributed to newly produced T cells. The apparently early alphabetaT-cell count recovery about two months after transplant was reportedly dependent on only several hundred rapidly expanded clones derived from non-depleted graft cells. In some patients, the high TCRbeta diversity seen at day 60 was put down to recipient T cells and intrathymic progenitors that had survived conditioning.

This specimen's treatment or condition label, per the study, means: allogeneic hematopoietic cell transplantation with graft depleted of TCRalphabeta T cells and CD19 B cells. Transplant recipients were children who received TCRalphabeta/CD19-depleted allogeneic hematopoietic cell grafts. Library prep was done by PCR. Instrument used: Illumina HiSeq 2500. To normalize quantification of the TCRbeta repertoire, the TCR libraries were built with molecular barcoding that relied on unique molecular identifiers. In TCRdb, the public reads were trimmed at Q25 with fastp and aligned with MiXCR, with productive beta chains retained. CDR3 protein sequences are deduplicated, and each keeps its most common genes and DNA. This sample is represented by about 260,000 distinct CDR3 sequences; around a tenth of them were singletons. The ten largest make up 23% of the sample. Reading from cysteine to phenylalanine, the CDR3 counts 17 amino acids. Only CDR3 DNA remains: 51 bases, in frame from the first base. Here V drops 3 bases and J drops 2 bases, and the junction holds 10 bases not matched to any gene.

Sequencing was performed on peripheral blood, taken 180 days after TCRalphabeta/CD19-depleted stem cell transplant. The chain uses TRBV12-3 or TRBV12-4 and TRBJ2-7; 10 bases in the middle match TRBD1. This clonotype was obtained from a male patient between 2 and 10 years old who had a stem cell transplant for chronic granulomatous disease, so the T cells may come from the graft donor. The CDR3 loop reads CASSLVLGQGTTYEQYF. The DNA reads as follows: TGTGCCAGCAGTTTGGTTCTGGGACAGGGGACTACCTACGAGCAGTACTTC.